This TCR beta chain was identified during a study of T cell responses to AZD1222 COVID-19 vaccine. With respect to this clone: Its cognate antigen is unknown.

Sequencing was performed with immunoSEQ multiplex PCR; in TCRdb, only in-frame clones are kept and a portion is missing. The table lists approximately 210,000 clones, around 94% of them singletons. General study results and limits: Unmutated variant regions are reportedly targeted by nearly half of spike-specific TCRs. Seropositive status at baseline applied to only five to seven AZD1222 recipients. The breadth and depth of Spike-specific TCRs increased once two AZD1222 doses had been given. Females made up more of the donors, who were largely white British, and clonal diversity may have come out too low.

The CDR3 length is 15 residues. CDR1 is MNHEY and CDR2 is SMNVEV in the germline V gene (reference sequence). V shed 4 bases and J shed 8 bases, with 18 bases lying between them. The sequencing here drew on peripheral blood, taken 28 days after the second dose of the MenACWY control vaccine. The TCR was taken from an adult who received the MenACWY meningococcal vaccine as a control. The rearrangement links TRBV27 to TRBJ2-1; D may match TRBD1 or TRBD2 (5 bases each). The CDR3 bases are TGTGCCAGCAGTTCCAAGCCCGGTGGGACGGATGAGCAGTTCTTC. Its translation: CASSSKPGGTDEQFF.